The 18 T cell receptor beta chains given below trace back to one sample, sequenced in a study of identical twins (dated by TCRdb to the mid-2010s). The protocol used for the library was 5' RACE. Sequencing was performed on an Illumina HiSeq 2000. TCRdb's own reprocessing of the public reads used fastp at Q25 and MiXCR and kept productive beta chains. Each entry merges the rows of one CDR3 protein and shows their most common DNA and genes. The sample records some 790,000 distinct CDR3 sequences, 18% of which are singletons. The ten largest clonotypes hold around 13% of the sample. The same data also contributed to another study, on T cells expressing NK-cell markers.

The sequenced sample consisted of PBMCs. The receptors shown here come from a woman under 30 in good health.

This clonotype was detected a few times. The gene calls are TRBV20-1 and TRBJ1-5; tentative D call: TRBD1 (5 bases). The CDR3 consists of 13 residues. Looked up from germline, CDR1 is DFQATT and CDR2 is SNEGSKA (reference sequence). V was pared by 5 bases and J by 1 base, with 9 bases between. The CDR3 DNA follows: TGCAGTGCTCCGACAGAGAGCAATCAGCCCCAGCATTTT. Translated: CSAPTESNQPQHF.

The sample holds a few counts of this clonotype. The chain joins TRBV20-1 to TRBJ1-4; D gene uncertain. From germline, CDR1 is DFQATT and CDR2 SNEGSKA (reference sequence). The CDR3 is 15 amino acids. Trimming removed 0 bases from V and 5 bases from J, with 13 bases in between. The CDR3 DNA reads TGCAGTGCTAGAGATTTTCGGAGGGAGAATGAAAAACTGTTTTTT. Translated: CSARDFRRENEKLFF.

V usage is TRBV20-1 and J usage is TRBJ2-1; a weak D match, TRBD2 (5 bases). This CDR3 region has 14 residues. Deletions cut 1 base from V and 8 bases from J, with 15 bases between. From germline, CDR1 is DFQATT and CDR2 SNEGSKA (reference sequence). The CDR3 loop reads CSARATRVLDEQFF. The CDR3 bases are TGCAGTGCTAGAGCAACTAGAGTTTTGGATGAGCAGTTCTTC.

The genes are TRBV10-3 and TRBJ2-1, with 10 bases identical to TRBD2. With 3 bases clipped from V and 8 bases from J, the junction kept 7 bases outside the gene matches. Looked up from germline, CDR1 is ENHRY and CDR2 is SYGVKD. CDR3 length: 15 residues. The CDR3 region is CAISDQRGGMDEQFF. The CDR3 DNA follows: TGTGCCATCAGTGATCAGCGGGGGGGTATGGATGAGCAGTTCTTC.

This clonotype has a handful of counts. The V and J genes are TRBV3-1 and TRBJ2-5; 11 nucleotides align to TRBD2. This CDR3 is built from 16 residues. V trimming: 6 bases; J trimming: 2 bases; junction bases outside the gene matches: 8. Germline V gives CDR1 LGHDT, CDR2 YNNKEL (reference sequence). This CDR3 is CASRPKLAGAQETQYF. The CDR3 DNA sequence: TGTGCCAGCAGACCCAAACTAGCGGGGGCACAAGAGACCCAGTACTTC.

There are a few counts of this clonotype. This chain joins TRBV5-1 and TRBJ2-1; perhaps TRBD1 as D (5 bases). V lost 0 bases and J 5 bases, leaving 18 bases between the germline ends. From germline, CDR1 is SGHRS and CDR2 YFSETQ. CDR3 length: 17 amino acids. In DNA, the CDR3 is TGCGCCAGCAGCTTGGTTGGGGCAGCTAACGGTAACAATGAGCAGTTCTTC. Its translation: CASSLVGAANGNNEQFF.

V usage is TRBV25-1 and J usage is TRBJ2-7; the D gene could be TRBD1 or TRBD2 (5 bases each). The CDR3 totals 15 residues. Trimming cost V 3 bases and J 1 base, with 13 bases left between them. Germline lookup yields CDR1 MGHDK and CDR2 SYGVNS. The CDR3 sequence: CASSEASRGSYEQYF. Here the CDR3 DNA reads TGTGCCAGCAGTGAGGCCTCGAGGGGATCCTACGAGCAGTACTTC.

The V gene is TRBV27, the J gene TRBJ2-3; no firm D call. Germline CDR1 reads MNHEY; CDR2 reads SMNVEV (reference sequence). There are 15 residues in the CDR3. The ends were cut back, 5 bases at V and 3 bases at J, with 15 bases in the middle. The CDR3 DNA is TGTGCCAGCAGTCCCCTAACGGATCTGACAGATACGCAGTATTTT. This sequence encodes CASSPLTDLTDTQYF.

This clonotype showed up just a few times. The rearrangement uses TRBV6-2 or TRBV6-3 and TRBJ1-5, with D possibly matching TRBD1 (6 bases). The CDR3 spans 15 residues. Between the trimmed V and J ends, which lost 2 bases and 4 bases, there was a span of 12 bases. Per the germline V gene, CDR1 is MNHEY and CDR2 is SVGEGT. CDR3 loop: CASSYQDSGNQPQHF. CDR3 sequence (DNA): TGTGCCAGCAGTTACCAGGACAGTGGAAATCAGCCCCAGCATTTT.

V is TRBV5-1 and J is TRBJ2-2; D call uncertain. Germline V gives CDR1 SGHRS, CDR2 YFSETQ. This CDR3 has 13 amino acids. The V end was cut by 7 bases, the J end by 5 bases, with 12 bases between. The CDR3 sequence: CASGNKMTGELFF. The CDR3 DNA sequence: TGCGCCAGCGGGAACAAGATGACCGGGGAGCTGTTTTTT.

The chain has TRBV12-5 and TRBJ2-3, with D tentatively TRBD2 (6 bases). V dropped 7 bases and J dropped 4 bases, with 12 bases sitting between them. The CDR3 covers 13 residues. CDR1 and CDR2 from the germline V gene are LGHNT and FRNRAP. CDR3 protein: CASEGTGADTQYF. CDR3 bases: TGTGCTAGTGAGGGGACGGGAGCAGATACGCAGTATTTT.

The chain couples TRBV4-1 to TRBJ2-5; 13 bases fit TRBD2. Looked up from germline, CDR1 is MGHRA and CDR2 is YSYEKL. There are 16 residues in the CDR3. V was pared by 5 bases and J by 0 bases, with 3 bases of the junction left unmatched. CDR3 amino acids: CASSYGTSGNQETQYF. The CDR3 region has the DNA TGCGCCAGCAGCTACGGGACTAGCGGGAACCAAGAGACCCAGTACTTC.

The V and J genes are TRBV20-1 and TRBJ1-1, with TRBD1 as a possible D gene (6 bases). V was shortened by 5 bases and J by 2 bases, with 9 bases between the two germline ends. Germline-derived CDR1 and CDR2 are DFQATT and SNEGSKA (reference sequence). There are 12 residues in the CDR3. The CDR3 here is CSAQDRNTEAFF. The CDR3 nucleotides are TGCAGTGCTCAGGACAGAAACACTGAAGCTTTCTTT.

The chain is built from TRBV20-1 and TRBJ2-1, with 8 nucleotides matching TRBD2. From germline, CDR1 is DFQATT and CDR2 SNEGSKA (reference sequence). The CDR3 is 16 amino acids. The V and J ends lost 5 bases and 3 bases, in that order; junction bases with no gene match: 12. The DNA of the CDR3 is TGCAGTGCTTACCCCCGGGCTAGCGGGTTCTACAATGAGCAGTTCTTC. Protein: CSAYPRASGFYNEQFF.

This clonotype was seen more than once but under ten times. The chain carries TRBV25-1 and TRBJ1-6; D unresolved. The CDR3 is made up of 12 amino acids. V was pared by 8 bases and J by 10 bases, with 12 bases between. The germline gives CDR1 MGHDK, CDR2 SYGVNS. For the CDR3, the DNA is TGTGCCAGCGGGAGCGGACCCTCACCCCTCCACTTT. Translating it yields CASGSGPSPLHF. Drawing the rest from reference TRBV25-1 and TRBJ1-6, the complete variable domain is EADIYQTPRYLVIGTGKKITLECSQTMGHDKMYWYQQDPGMELHLIHYSYGVNSTEKGDLSSESTVSRIRTEHFPLTLESARPSHTSQYLCASGSGPSPLHFGNGTRLTVT.

This clonotype was observed a handful of times. The V gene is TRBV5-1, the J gene TRBJ2-3; D is tentatively TRBD1 or TRBD2 (5 bases each). The CDR3 contains 14 residues. V was clipped by 5 bases and J by 1 base, with 11 bases between them. In germline, CDR1 is SGHRS, CDR2 YFSETQ. The CDR3 nucleotides read TGCGCCAGCAGTGGGGACCCCGGCACAGATACGCAGTATTTT. It codes for CASSGDPGTDTQYF.

V is TRBV7-3 and J is TRBJ1-1; D possibly corresponds to TRBD1 (5 bases). The CDR3 is 13 residues long. Per germline, CDR1 SGHTA and CDR2 FQGTGA. Deletions cut 5 bases from V and 4 bases from J, with 11 bases between. This CDR3 is CASSGGTTTEAFF. CDR3 nucleotides: TGTGCCAGCAGCGGGGGGACCACCACTGAAGCTTTCTTT. Drawing the rest from reference TRBV7-3 and TRBJ1-1, the complete variable domain is GAGVSQTPSNKVTEKGKYVELRCDPISGHTALYWYRQSLGQGPEFLIYFQGTGAADDSGLPNDRFFAVRPEGSVSTLKIQRTERGDSAVYLCASSGGTTTEAFFGQGTRLTVV.

The CDR3, as DNA: TGCAGTGCTAGAGTTGAGTTCCCTAATTCACCCCTCCACTTT. It codes for CSARVEFPNSPLHF. The chain couples TRBV20-1 to TRBJ1-6; D not resolved. The CDR3 is 14 amino acids. In germline, CDR1 is DFQATT, CDR2 SNEGSKA (reference sequence). The V end was cut by 1 base, the J end by 6 bases, with 10 bases between.